The rows below give T cell receptor beta chains drawn from one sample of a study of blood T cell repertoires in COVID-19. Method: immunoSEQ multiplex PCR; TCRdb's copy keeps in-frame clones and lacks some. The table has about 240,000 clones, 75% to 85% seen once; the top ten hold roughly 12%. Sequenced material: peripheral blood. Receptors were obtained from a woman aged 60-70 years with active or convalescent COVID-19. Each CDR3 is given with its conserved first and last residue. D genes are given only for firm matches. Some rows mark clone size as missing; the rest say once, few, many or name a class of expanded clone.

cdr3_nt cdr3_aa v_call d_call clone_size j_call
TGTGCCAGCATTAGAGACAGGACCTCCTACGAGCAGTACTTC CASIRDRTSYEQYF TRBV7-9 - - TRBJ2-7
TGTGCCAGCAGCGTATCCGGGACAGGGGTTCGCGAGCAGTACTTC CASSVSGTGVREQYF TRBV5-6 TRBD1 - TRBJ2-7
TGTGCCAGCAGCTGGGGAGGTCGGCCCCAGCATTTT CASSWGGRPQHF TRBV7-9 - - TRBJ1-5
TGTGCCAGCAGCCTCGGGACTAGATCATCGGATGAGCAGTTCTTC CASSLGTRSSDEQFF TRBV7-6 TRBD2 - TRBJ2-1
TGTGCCAGCAGCCCATTGTCGGGACAGCTCACCTACAATGAGCAGTTCTTC CASSPLSGQLTYNEQFF TRBV7-8 TRBD1 few TRBJ2-1
TGTGCCAGCAGCCAGTACAATGAGCAGTTCTTC CASSQYNEQFF TRBV5-4 - - TRBJ2-1
TGTGCCAGTAGTATCACGGCCCCGGGACAGGGAAATGAAAAACTGTTTTTT CASSITAPGQGNEKLFF TRBV19 TRBD1 - TRBJ1-4
TGTGCCAGCAGTTACTCGATGGAGGAGAGAGGCTACACCTTC CASSYSMEERGYTF TRBV6-2/TRBV6-3 - - TRBJ1-2
TGTGCCAGCAGCCGGGGAAGGAGTGATACGCAGTATTTT CASSRGRSDTQYF TRBV7-2 - - TRBJ2-3
TGTGCCAGTAGTATGGCCAGATCCTATGGCTACACCTTC CASSMARSYGYTF TRBV19 - - TRBJ1-2
TGCAGCGTTAGTTCGGGTTTGAACTATGGCTACACCTTC CSVSSGLNYGYTF TRBV29-1 - - TRBJ1-2
TGCAGCGTTGAGAGGGCAAGCACAGATACGCAGTATTTT CSVERASTDTQYF TRBV29-1 - - TRBJ2-3
TGTGCCAGCAGCTTAAGGGACAGGGGTGAAAAACTGTTTTTT CASSLRDRGEKLFF TRBV7-9 TRBD1 - TRBJ1-4
TGTGCCAGCAGTGGGGGACTAGCGGGGGGTTCCACAGATACGCAGTATTTT CASSGGLAGGSTDTQYF TRBV6-1 TRBD2 - TRBJ2-3
TGCGCCAGCAGTGAAAGCGTTGTGCGGGAGCAGTTCTTC CASSESVVREQFF TRBV10-1 - few TRBJ2-1
TGTGCTAGCAGCCCCACGGGGCAGCGGGTGGACTATGGCTACACCTTC CASSPTGQRVDYGYTF TRBV7-7 - - TRBJ1-2
TGCGCCAGCAGCTTGGTGGCAGGCGCGGATACGCAGTATTTT CASSLVAGADTQYF TRBV5-1 - - TRBJ2-3
TGTGCCAGCTCACCAGGGCCCCAGGCAGAGACCCAGTACTTC CASSPGPQAETQYF TRBV18 - - TRBJ2-5
TGCGCCAGCAGCCAAGTGCGGGGGCCGCAGCCCCAGCATTTT CASSQVRGPQPQHF TRBV4-1 - - TRBJ1-5
TGTGCCAGCAGCCAAGATTTAAGTTGCGTTTTT CASSQDLSCVF TRBV3-1/TRBV3-2 - - TRBJ2-3
TGTGCCAGCAGTTGGCAAGAGAACACTGAAGCTTTCTTT CASSWQENTEAFF TRBV27 - - TRBJ1-1
TGCGCCAGCAGGCGAGTCAGGGGGCGAACCTACAATGAGCAGTTCTTC CASRRVRGRTYNEQFF TRBV10-1 TRBD1 - TRBJ2-1
TGTGCCAGCAGTTCCCCTATCGGGACTCGACGGGATACGCAGTATTTT CASSSPIGTRRDTQYF TRBV25-1 - - TRBJ2-3
TGCGCCAGCAGCTTGGTGTCAGGAAATTCTAACTATGGCTACACCTTC CASSLVSGNSNYGYTF TRBV5-1 - - TRBJ1-2
TGTGCCAGCAGCTTCAGGACTAGTCGAATAGATACGCAGTATTTT CASSFRTSRIDTQYF TRBV7-6 TRBD2 - TRBJ2-3
TGTGCCACCAGCAGAGATCGGTTACAGGGGGAGACCCAGTACTTC CATSRDRLQGETQYF TRBV15 TRBD1 - TRBJ2-5